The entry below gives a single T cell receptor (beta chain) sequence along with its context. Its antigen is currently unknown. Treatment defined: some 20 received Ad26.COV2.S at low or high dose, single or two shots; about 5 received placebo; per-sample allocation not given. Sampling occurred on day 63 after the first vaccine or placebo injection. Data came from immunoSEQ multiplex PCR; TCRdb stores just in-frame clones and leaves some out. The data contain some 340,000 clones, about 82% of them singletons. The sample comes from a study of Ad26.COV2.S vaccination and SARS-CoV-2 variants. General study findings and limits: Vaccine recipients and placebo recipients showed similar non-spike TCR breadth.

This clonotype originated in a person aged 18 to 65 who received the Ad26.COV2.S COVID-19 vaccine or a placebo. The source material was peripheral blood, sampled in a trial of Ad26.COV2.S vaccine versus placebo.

CDR3 coding DNA: TGTGCCAGCAGCTACAGGGGGAGCACAGATACGCAGTATTTT. Protein: CASSYRGSTDTQYF. The chain carries TRBV27 and TRBJ2-3; 8 bases match TRBD1. Unmatched junction bases numbered 2, after V lost 6 bases and J lost 0 bases. This CDR3 contains 14 residues. CDR1 is MNHEY and CDR2 is SMNVEV in the germline V gene (reference sequence).